Below, 22 T cell receptor beta chains from the same sample are listed, as sequenced in a study of cytomegalovirus exposure and HLA in healthy donors (dated by TCRdb to 2017 to 2019). Libraries were prepared through the immunoSEQ multiplex PCR assay. The multiplex PCR relied on a mix of 60 forward primers for TCR Vbeta segments and 13 reverse primers for TCR Jbeta segments. This is the immuneACCESS table as TCRdb keeps it, with only in-frame sequences that have V and J called. A part of the clones is gone; compared with another copy, unresolved V genes explain less than half, and the rest is unexplained. The sample includes approximately 120,000 clones, with about two thirds observed a single time. The ten largest clones capture about 4.5% of the sample. What was sequenced was PBMCs. These receptors were collected from a man aged 60 to 75 in good health and CMV-seropositive.

CDR3 coding DNA: TGCGCCAGCAGCTTGGCCAGGGGGAAGGATACGCAGTATTTT. This translates into CASSLARGKDTQYF. V gene TRBV5-1 combines with J gene TRBJ2-3; 7 nucleotides match TRBD1. Germline lookup yields CDR1 SGHRS and CDR2 YFSETQ. The ends lost 0 bases at V and 6 bases at J; junction bases unmatched: 4. The CDR3 covers 14 residues.

The chain combines TRBV10-3 with TRBJ1-2, with 7 positions matching TRBD1. This CDR3 contains 12 residues. Germline-derived CDR1 and CDR2 are ENHRY and SYGVKD. V gave up 5 bases and J gave up 7 bases; unmatched junction bases: 4. In DNA, the CDR3 is TGTGCCATCAGTACAGGGGACGGTGGCTACACCTTC. It is translated as CAISTGDGGYTF.

The chain is built from TRBV7-2 and TRBJ2-1; 11 bases align to TRBD2. V dropped 4 bases and J dropped 7; count of bases not matched to a gene: 9. CDR1 is SGHTA and CDR2 is FQGNSA in the germline V gene. This CDR3 has 16 residues. DNA for the CDR3: TGTGCCAGCAGCTCCGGACTAGCGGGCGGAGCAAATGAGCAGTTCTTC. The encoded protein is CASSSGLAGGANEQFF.

In its sample, this clone was seen once. Sequence at one end of the junction differs from germline and may be a read error. For the CDR3, the DNA is TGCGCCAGCAGCCACCCTAGGGACCTAGGACAGGGTCCATCCTTC. This gives the protein CASSHPRDLGQGPSF. This rearrangement joins TRBV4-1 to TRBJ1-2, with TRBD1 matching over 8 bases. CDR3 length: 15 residues. CDR1 MGHRA and CDR2 YSYEKL come from the germline V gene.

J is TRBJ1-2 and V is TRBV5-1; tentatively, D is TRBD1 (6 bases). Trimming pared 4 bases from V and 6 bases from J, leaving 13 bases between. In germline, CDR1 is SGHRS, CDR2 YFSETQ. This CDR3 has 13 amino acids. As DNA, the CDR3 is TGCGCCAGCAGCCCTACAGGGTTCGATGGCTACACCTTC. It is translated as CASSPTGFDGYTF.

This chain links TRBV9 with TRBJ2-5, with a tentative D call TRBD2 (6 bases). The CDR3 totals 14 residues. Deletions cut 0 bases from V and 0 bases from J, with 6 bases between. Germline CDR1 and CDR2: SGDLS and YYNGEE. The CDR3 DNA reads TGTGCCAGCAGCGTAGCGGGGGACCAAGAGACCCAGTACTTC. Its translation is CASSVAGDQETQYF.

V is TRBV5-6 and J is TRBJ1-2; possibly TRBD1 for D (6 bases). Per germline, CDR1 SGHDT and CDR2 YYEEEE. Trimming cost V 3 bases and J 4 bases, with 10 bases left between them. This CDR3 is 13 amino acids long. The CDR3 bases are TGTGCCAGCAGCTCTGGACAGATCTATGGCTACACCTTC. Translation: CASSSGQIYGYTF.

With respect to this clone: Other DNA sequences from this sample encode an identical CDR3 as well. The rearrangement links TRBV4-1 to TRBJ2-5; 14 nucleotides line up with TRBD2. The germline gives CDR1 MGHRA, CDR2 YSYEKL. The CDR3 totals 16 residues. V was pared by 2 bases and J by 2 bases, with 1 base of the junction left unmatched. CDR3 protein: CASSQRTSGGQETQYF. The CDR3 nucleotides are TGCGCCAGCAGCCAAAGGACTAGCGGGGGGCAAGAGACCCAGTACTTC.

The chain joins TRBV5-1 to TRBJ2-3; TRBD2 aligns across 12 bases. V lost 0 bases and J lost 6; bases outside the gene matches: 11. In germline, CDR1 is SGHRS, CDR2 YFSETQ. The CDR3 has 18 amino acids. This CDR3 is CASSLAGASGGVRDTQYF. The CDR3 DNA is TGCGCCAGCAGCTTGGCCGGCGCTAGCGGGGGGGTTAGGGATACGCAGTATTTT.

V usage is TRBV5-1 and J usage is TRBJ2-1, with D tentatively TRBD2 (6 bases). The germline V gene encodes CDR1 SGHRS and CDR2 YFSETQ. Trimming took off 0 bases at V and 8 bases at J, with 12 bases between the two ends. This CDR3 spans 14 amino acids. The CDR3 loop is CASSLGGEVDEQFF. The CDR3 DNA reads TGCGCCAGCAGCTTGGGGGGGGAGGTCGATGAGCAGTTCTTC.

The gene calls are TRBV6-5 and TRBJ1-1; weak D call: TRBD1 (5 bases). Deletions cut 6 bases from V and 5 bases from J, with 10 bases between. The V gene's germline CDR1 is MNHEY and CDR2 SVGAGI. The CDR3 is 12 residues long. DNA for the CDR3: TGTGCCAGCAGCCACGGACAAACTGAAGCTTTCTTT. Protein product: CASSHGQTEAFF.

The chain is built from TRBV5-1 and TRBJ2-3; TRBD1 is a possible D gene (5 bases). The length of the CDR3 is 13 residues. Germline V gene lookup returns CDR1 SGHRS and CDR2 YFSETQ. Trimming removed 4 bases from V and 3 bases from J, with 9 bases in between. The CDR3: CASSNQGTDTQYF. For the CDR3, the DNA is TGCGCCAGCAGCAACCAGGGAACAGATACGCAGTATTTT. Drawing the rest from reference TRBV5-1 and TRBJ2-3, the complete variable domain is KAGVTQTPRYLIKTRGQQVTLSCSPISGHRSVSWYQQTPGQGLQFLFEYFSETQRNKGNFPGRFSGRQFSNSRSEMNVSTLELGDSALYLCASSNQGTDTQYFGPGTRLTVL.

The chain carries TRBV4-1 and TRBJ2-2; D is undetermined. Deletions cut 6 bases from V and 5 bases from J, with 13 bases between. This CDR3 region has 14 residues. Per the germline V gene, CDR1 is MGHRA and CDR2 is YSYEKL. The CDR3 spells CASSEGFGTGELFF. CDR3 bases: TGCGCCAGCAGTGAAGGATTCGGGACCGGGGAGCTGTTTTTT.

J is TRBJ2-7 and V is TRBV28; possible D gene TRBD1, 6 bases. Looked up from germline, CDR1 is MDHEN and CDR2 is SYDVKM. The CDR3 extends over 14 amino acids. Trimming pared 5 bases from V and 1 base from J, leaving 12 bases between. The CDR3 DNA sequence: TGTGCCAGCAGTAATGACAGGAGTTCCTACGAGCAGTACTTC. Translating it yields CASSNDRSSYEQYF.

The chain has TRBV29-1 and TRBJ1-1, with D perhaps TRBD1 (6 bases). The V and J ends lost 7 bases and 5 bases respectively, with 14 bases between them. Germline V CDR1 and CDR2: SQVTM, ANQGSEA. There are 12 residues in the CDR3. Written as DNA, the CDR3 is TGCAGCGGTCGACAGGCAGGGACTGAAGCTTTCTTT. This encodes CSGRQAGTEAFF.

The J gene is TRBJ1-5, the V gene TRBV7-8, with D maybe TRBD1 (5 bases). Germline CDR1 SGHVS, CDR2 FQNEAQ. The germline V and J ends were trimmed by 5 bases and 3 bases, with 11 bases remaining between them. This CDR3 spans 14 amino acids. The CDR3 sequence: CASSLGPDNQPQHF. In DNA, the CDR3 is TGTGCCAGCAGCCTGGGGCCGGACAATCAGCCCCAGCATTTT.

This chain links TRBV5-1 with TRBJ2-2; D is undetermined. V lost 5 bases and J 0 bases, leaving 17 bases between the germline ends. The CDR3 runs to 17 residues. Germline V lookup: CDR1 SGHRS, CDR2 YFSETQ. The CDR3 region has the DNA TGCGCCAGCAGTTCGCAGGCCGCCCTAACGAACACCGGGGAGCTGTTTTTT. This translates into CASSSQAALTNTGELFF.

For this clone: Other DNA sequences in the sample encode the same CDR3. V usage is TRBV9 and J usage is TRBJ1-2, with D possibly TRBD1 on 6 matching bases. The germline V and J ends were trimmed by 2 bases and 7 bases, with 21 bases remaining between them. This CDR3 is 16 amino acids long. Germline V gene data show CDR1 as SGDLS and CDR2 as YYNGEE. CDR3 region: CASSVDSAGDPRGYTF. The CDR3 DNA sequence: TGTGCCAGCAGCGTGGACTCTGCAGGGGATCCGCGTGGCTACACCTTC.

The chain carries TRBV10-2 and TRBJ1-5; 11 nucleotides agree with TRBD1. The CDR3 loop spans 17 amino acids. Per the germline V gene, CDR1 is WSHSY and CDR2 is SAAADI. The J segment lost 3 bases and the V segment lost 5 bases, leaving 9 bases of the junction unmatched. The CDR3 nucleotides read TGCGCCAGCAGTTCTCGGACAGGGGGCTTGAACAATCAGCCCCAGCATTTT. Encoded protein: CASSSRTGGLNNQPQHF.

The chain uses TRBV7-6 and TRBJ2-3; TRBD2 matches 8 bases. CDR1 is SGHVS, CDR2 FNYEAQ, per germline. CDR3 size: 18 residues. V lost 1 base, J lost 2 bases, and 11 bases stayed unmatched. In DNA form, the CDR3 reads TGTGCCAGCAGCTTAGGAGGGGAGCGGGAGATCAACACAGATACGCAGTATTTT. It translates to CASSLGGEREINTDTQYF.

This chain links TRBV29-1 with TRBJ2-1; TRBD2 matches 9 bases. The CDR3 has 17 residues. Per the germline V gene, CDR1 is SQVTM and CDR2 is ANQGSEA. V lost 4 bases to trimming and J lost 8 bases; unmatched junction nucleotides: 18. CDR3 coding DNA: TGCAGCGTTGTCCTCCTAGCGGGGACTAATTCTGGGGATGAGCAGTTCTTC. The encoded protein is CSVVLLAGTNSGDEQFF.

V and J are TRBV27 and TRBJ2-3; no reliable D call. Germline values: CDR1 MNHEY, CDR2 SMNVEV (reference sequence). V shed 4 bases and J shed 3 bases, with 11 bases lying between them. The CDR3 extends over 14 amino acids. This chain's CDR3 is CASSSTYGTDTQYF. CDR3 bases: TGTGCCAGCAGTTCCACGTACGGGACAGATACGCAGTATTTT.